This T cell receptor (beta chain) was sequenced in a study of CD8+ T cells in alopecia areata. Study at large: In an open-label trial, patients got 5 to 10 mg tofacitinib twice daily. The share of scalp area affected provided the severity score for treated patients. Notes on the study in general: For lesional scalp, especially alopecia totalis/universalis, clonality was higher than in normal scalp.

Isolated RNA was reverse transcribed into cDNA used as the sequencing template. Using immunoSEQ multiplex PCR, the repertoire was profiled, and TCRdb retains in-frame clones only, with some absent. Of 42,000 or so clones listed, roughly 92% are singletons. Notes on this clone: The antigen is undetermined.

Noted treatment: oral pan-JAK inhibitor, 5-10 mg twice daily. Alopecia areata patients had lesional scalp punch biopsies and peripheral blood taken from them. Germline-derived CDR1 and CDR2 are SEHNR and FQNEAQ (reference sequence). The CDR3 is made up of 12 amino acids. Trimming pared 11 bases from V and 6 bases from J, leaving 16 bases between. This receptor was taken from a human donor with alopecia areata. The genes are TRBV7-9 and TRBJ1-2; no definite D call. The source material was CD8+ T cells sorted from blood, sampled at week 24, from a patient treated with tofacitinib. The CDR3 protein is CAHHGQSDGYTF. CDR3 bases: TGTGCCCACCACGGGCAGTCCGATGGCTACACCTTC.